The rows below give T cell receptor beta chains drawn from one sample of a study of T cells in localized non-small cell lung cancer. Method: immunoSEQ multiplex PCR; TCRdb's copy keeps in-frame clones and lacks some. The sample contains about 39,000 clones, roughly 77% of which appear only once. Sample: PBMCs, taken before any cancer treatment. The receptors were sampled from a woman aged 40-70 years with stage II squamous cell lung carcinoma. CDR3s include the opening cysteine and the closing phenylalanine or tryptophan. The D gene is left open where the match is weak. Not all rows give a size; the values are once, few, many and, for expanded clones, a class.

d_call clone_size j_call v_call cdr3_aa cdr3_nt
. . TRBJ2-7 TRBV27 CASSFRETYEQYF TGTGCCAGCAGTTTCCGGGAAACCTACGAGCAGTACTTC
TRBD2 once TRBJ2-3 TRBV28 CASSPGTSGGLRDTQYF TGTGCCAGCAGTCCAGGGACTAGCGGGGGCCTCCGAGATACGCAGTATTTT
. once TRBJ2-1 TRBV18 CASSPGAGAGNEQFF TGTGCCAGCTCACCGGGGGCGGGAGCGGGGAATGAGCAGTTCTTC
. . TRBJ1-2 TRBV15 CATSTWVPGLNYGYTF TGTGCCACCAGCACCTGGGTACCAGGCCTTAACTATGGCTACACCTTC
. . TRBJ2-7 TRBV10-3 CAIREGGEQYF TGTGCCATCAGAGAGGGGGGCGAGCAGTACTTC
. . TRBJ1-5 TRBV25-1 CASSAEANQPQHF TGTGCCAGCAGTGCAGAGGCCAATCAGCCCCAGCATTTT
. . TRBJ2-5 TRBV7-9 CASSPTGMHRETQYF TGTGCCAGCAGCCCTACAGGGATGCACAGAGAGACCCAGTACTTC
. . TRBJ2-7 TRBV19 CASSIGWSEQYF TGTGCCAGTAGTATAGGATGGAGCGAGCAGTACTTC
TRBD1 . TRBJ1-4 TRBV6-6 CASSYLRGTGPEKLFF TGTGCCAGCAGTTACTTGCGCGGGACAGGTCCTGAAAAACTGTTTTTT
. . TRBJ1-3 TRBV5-1 CASKKDSGNTIYF TGCGCCTCAAAAAAGGACTCTGGAAACACCATATATTTT
. . TRBJ2-7 TRBV5-1 CASRVGDYEQYF TGCGCCAGCAGGGTAGGGGACTACGAGCAGTACTTC
. . TRBJ2-1 TRBV4-2 CASSQDSHNEQFF TGTGCCAGCAGCCAAGATTCCCACAATGAGCAGTTCTTC
. medium-sized TRBJ1-2 TRBV10-2 CASSGGESGYTF TGCGCCAGCAGTGGGGGGGAGAGTGGCTACACCTTC
. . TRBJ2-3 TRBV7-9 CASSSEGPDTDTQYF TGTGCCAGCAGCTCGGAGGGGCCAGACACAGATACGCAGTATTTT
. . TRBJ1-3 TRBV4-2 CASSPLDSGNTIYF TGTGCCAGCAGCCCACTGGACTCTGGAAACACCATATATTTT